This T cell receptor beta chain was observed in a study of cytomegalovirus exposure and HLA in healthy donors. About the research overall: A later analysis reported the same platform for the 110 or so validation repertoires and the roughly 700 first-cohort repertoires.

Some clones are missing from TCRdb's copy, which holds only in-frame ones; the method was immunoSEQ multiplex PCR. The data show about 82,000 clones, 85% to 95% seen once. With 4 bases clipped from V and 7 bases from J, the junction kept 11 bases outside the gene matches. The CDR3 sequence is 14 residues long. Germline V gives CDR1 SGHRS, CDR2 YFSETQ. The sequence was obtained from a man between 18 and 35 years old in good health and CMV-seronegative. The sequencing input was PBMCs. The chain employs TRBV5-1 and TRBJ2-7; TRBD2 aligns across 7 bases. In DNA, the CDR3 is TGCGCCAGCAGCCGGGGGGACCCCACCGGGGAGCAGTACTTC. It yields the protein CASSRGDPTGEQYF.